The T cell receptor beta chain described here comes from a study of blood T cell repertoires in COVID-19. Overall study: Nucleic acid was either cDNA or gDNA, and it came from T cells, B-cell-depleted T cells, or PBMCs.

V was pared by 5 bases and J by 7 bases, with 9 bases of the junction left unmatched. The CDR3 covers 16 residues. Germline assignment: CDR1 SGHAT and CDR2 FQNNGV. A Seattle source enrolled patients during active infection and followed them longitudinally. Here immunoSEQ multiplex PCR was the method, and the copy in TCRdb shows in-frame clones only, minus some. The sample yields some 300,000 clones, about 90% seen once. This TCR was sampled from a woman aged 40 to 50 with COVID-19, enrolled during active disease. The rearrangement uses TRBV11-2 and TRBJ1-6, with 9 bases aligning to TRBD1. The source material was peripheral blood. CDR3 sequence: CASSGDRAFGNSPLHF. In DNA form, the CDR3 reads TGTGCCAGCAGCGGGGACAGGGCCTTTGGGAATTCACCCCTCCACTTT.